Shown below are 8 T cell receptor beta chains from a single sample sequenced in a study of immune cell composition in non-small cell lung cancer. Repertoires were generated with immunoSEQ multiplex PCR, while TCRdb's copy carries only in-frame clones and drops some. The repertoire holds about 1,300 clones, about 88% seen once, with around 3.9% in the top ten. Sequenced material: lung tumor tissue. The receptors here all came from a human donor with non-small cell lung cancer.

This clone has a handful of counts. The rearrangement uses TRBV7-2 and TRBJ1-6; 7 bases fit TRBD1. Germline loops: CDR1 SGHTA, CDR2 FQGNSA. CDR3 length equals 17 residues. The V gene end was trimmed by 0 bases and the J gene end by 10 bases; junction bases not matched to a gene: 12. DNA of the CDR3: TGTGCCAGCAGCTTAGCCACCGGCACAGGGGTCGGATCACCCCTCCACTTT. Protein: CASSLATGTGVGSPLHF.

The V and J genes are TRBV5-6 and TRBJ2-2; D not resolved. V was trimmed by 4 bases and J by 6 bases, leaving 13 bases between them. The CDR3 extends over 14 amino acids. Germline V gene sequence: CDR1 SGHDT, CDR2 YYEEEE. CDR3 residues: CASSPARVPGELFF. In DNA, the CDR3 is TGTGCCAGCAGCCCCGCCCGGGTCCCCGGGGAGCTGTTTTTT.

V is TRBV30 and J is TRBJ1-2; D is undetermined. Germline V gives CDR1 GTSNPN, CDR2 SVGIG (reference sequence). The CDR3 totals 11 residues. Trimming took 3 bases from V and 2 from J, leaving 4 bases between them. CDR3 in amino acids: CAWRENYGYTF. In DNA form, the CDR3 reads TGTGCCTGGAGGGAGAACTATGGCTACACCTTC.

This clone was seen once. The chain carries TRBV4-3 and TRBJ2-7; no reliable D call. In germline, CDR1 is LGHNA, CDR2 YSLEER. V was pared by 2 bases and J by 3 bases, with 8 bases between. The CDR3 is 13 residues long. CDR3 protein: CASSQWPFYEQYF. CDR3 DNA: TGCGCCAGCAGCCAATGGCCGTTCTACGAGCAGTACTTC.

On this clone: The sample carries other DNA sequences with the same CDR3. The V gene is TRBV11-2, the J gene TRBJ1-4; 11 bases fit TRBD1. The CDR3 length is 15 residues. Germline V gene data show CDR1 as SGHAT and CDR2 as FQNNGV. V gave up 5 bases and J gave up 8 bases; unmatched junction bases: 7. The CDR3 is CASSLGGQGAEKLFF. CDR3 DNA sequence: TGTGCCAGCAGCCTGGGTGGACAGGGGGCCGAAAAACTGTTTTTT. The complete variable domain, with remaining parts taken from reference TRBV11-2 and TRBJ1-4, reads EAGVAQSPRYKIIEKRQSVAFWCNPISGHATLYWYQQILGQGPKLLIQFQNNGVVDDSQLPKDRFSAERLKGVDSTLKIQPAKLEDSAVYLCASSLGGQGAEKLFFGSGTQLSVL.

V is TRBV28 and J is TRBJ1-1; no reliable D call. The length of the CDR3 is 14 residues. Trimming took off 3 bases at V and 0 bases at J, with 8 bases between the two ends. CDR1 and CDR2 (germline): MDHEN, SYDVKM. The CDR3 protein is CASSFQNMNTEAFF. The CDR3 nucleotides read TGTGCCAGCAGTTTTCAGAACATGAACACTGAAGCTTTCTTT. Drawing the rest from reference TRBV28 and TRBJ1-1, the complete variable domain is DVKVTQSSRYLVKRTGEKVFLECVQDMDHENMFWYRQDPGLGLRLIYFSYDVKMKEKGDIPEGYSVSREKKERFSLILESASTNQTSMYLCASSFQNMNTEAFFGQGTRLTVV.

J is TRBJ1-2 and V is TRBV28, with 9 nucleotides matching TRBD1. Per germline, CDR1 MDHEN and CDR2 SYDVKM. The J segment lost 0 bases and the V segment lost 2 bases, leaving 10 bases of the junction unmatched. The CDR3 runs to 18 residues. CDR3 sequence: CASSLRQGDPLANYGYTF. The CDR3 DNA is TGTGCCAGCAGTTTAAGACAGGGGGACCCCCTCGCTAACTATGGCTACACCTTC.

J is TRBJ2-3 and V is TRBV9, with 7 nucleotides matching TRBD2. CDR3 length: 16 residues. V lost 4 bases to trimming and J lost 4 bases; unmatched junction nucleotides: 12. CDR1 and CDR2 (germline): SGDLS, YYNGEE. The CDR3 nucleotides read TGTGCCAGCAGCCGACGGGACTACCCGGCCCCAGATACGCAGTATTTT. Its protein is CASSRRDYPAPDTQYF.